The clone carrying this T cell receptor beta chain showed up just once. Its antigen is unknown. The data were taken from a study of T cell responses to AZD1222 COVID-19 vaccine. Second doses that came at about 4 or about 12 weeks were put together. The germline V and J ends were trimmed by 6 bases and 1 base, with 9 bases remaining between them. The germline V gene has CDR1 KGHSH and CDR2 LQKENI. The CDR3 contains 13 residues. Study-wide results and limits: Within unmutated variant regions lay the reported targets of nearly half of spike-specific TCRs.

Repertoires were generated with immunoSEQ multiplex PCR, while TCRdb's copy carries only in-frame clones and drops some. This sample yields 150,000 to 200,000 clones, of which 85% to 95% are seen a single time; 5.1% belongs to the top ten. The gene calls are TRBV18 and TRBJ1-1; D unclear. This clonotype originated in an adult who received the AZD1222 COVID-19 vaccine. The source was peripheral blood, collected 28 days after the second AZD1222 dose. DNA for the CDR3: TGTGCCAGCTCCGCCGCCCGGAACACTGAAGCTTTCTTT. Its protein is CASSAARNTEAFF. Looking up the rest from reference TRBV18 and TRBJ1-1 gives the full variable domain: NAGVMQNPRHLVRRRGQEARLRCSPMKGHSHVYWYRQLPEEGLKFMVYLQKENIIDESGMPKERFSAEFPKEGPSILRIQQVVRGDSAAYFCASSAARNTEAFFGQGTRLTVV.